This TCR beta chain is from a study of blood T cell repertoires in COVID-19. Study as a whole: The samples span acute and convalescent COVID-19 from the United States, Italy and Spain. PBMCs, B-cell-depleted T cells, or T cells provided the cDNA or gDNA that made up the material.

Germline-derived CDR1 and CDR2 are MNHEY and SVGAGI. This CDR3 is 14 amino acids long. J was trimmed by 1 base and V by 6 bases; bases with no gene match: 3. Per the original data handling: Amplification of reference gene primers was used by the study to estimate nucleated cell counts. Generated by immunoSEQ multiplex PCR, the TCRdb table keeps only in-frame clones and is missing some. From that table come the V and J calls and clone size; the DNA was used to work out D and trimming. Of tens of thousands of clones detected, approximately 78% appear once; the ten largest clones hold 27%. This chain links TRBV6-5 with TRBJ2-7, with 10 bases matching TRBD1. Sequencing input: peripheral blood. The source is a human donor in a cohort sampled during active COVID-19. DNA for the CDR3: TGTGCCAGCAGCCGGGACAGGGGATCCTACGAGCAGTACTTC. Protein: CASSRDRGSYEQYF.